A selection of T cell receptor beta chains follows, all from one sample in a study of blood T cell repertoires in COVID-19. Using immunoSEQ multiplex PCR, the repertoire was profiled, and TCRdb retains in-frame clones only, with some absent. The repertoire has a few hundred thousand clones, approximately 85% of them found once; the top ten carry around 7.8%. Sequences were obtained from peripheral blood. The receptors come from a human donor in a cohort sampled during active COVID-19. Both conserved end residues are part of each CDR3. A D gene is named only where the DNA matches it firmly. Part of the rows lack a size; the others show once, few, many or a class for expanded clones.

V gene,D gene,J gene,clone size,CDR3 DNA,CDR3 protein
TRBV21-1,-,TRBJ2-4,-,TGTGCCAGCAGCAAAGGGAGGGCTAACATTCAGTACTTC,CASSKGRANIQYF
TRBV7-9,-,TRBJ1-3,-,TGTGCCAGCAGCTTGGACCCAAGGGGACTGGCTGGAAACACCATATATTTT,CASSLDPRGLAGNTIYF
TRBV6-5,TRBD1,TRBJ1-4,many,TGTGCCAGCAGGCAAATCGTAGGGGGCCGGGAAAAACTGTTTTTT,CASRQIVGGREKLFF
TRBV6-5,TRBD2,TRBJ2-3,-,TGTGCCAGCAGCCCCGGGGGGACCCTGACAGATACGCAGTATTTT,CASSPGGTLTDTQYF
TRBV4-1,TRBD1,TRBJ1-5,-,TGCGCCAGCAGCCAACAACCGGGACAGGGAGACCGCAATCAGCCCCAGCATTTT,CASSQQPGQGDRNQPQHF
TRBV19,-,TRBJ1-5,few,TGTGCCAGTAGTCAAAGAACAGGTCACAATCAGCCCCAGCATTTT,CASSQRTGHNQPQHF
TRBV19,TRBD1,TRBJ2-1,-,TGTGCCAGTACACCTGACAGGGGACTGTACAATGAGCAGTTCTTC,CASTPDRGLYNEQFF
TRBV3-1/TRBV3-2,TRBD1,TRBJ2-7,once,TGTGCCAGCGAGCTGGGACAGGGCTACGAGCAGTACTTC,CASELGQGYEQYF
TRBV12-3/TRBV12-4,TRBD1,TRBJ2-2,-,TGTGCCAGCAGTATACAGGGGTCCGGGGAGCTGTTTTTT,CASSIQGSGELFF
TRBV27,-,TRBJ1-5,-,TGTGCCAGCAGTTTGACACGTCACAATCAGCCCCAGCATTTT,CASSLTRHNQPQHF
TRBV7-9,-,TRBJ1-3,-,TGTGCCAGCAGCAGTGACAGATACTCTGGAAACACCATATATTTT,CASSSDRYSGNTIYF
TRBV5-1,TRBD2,TRBJ2-5,-,TGCGCCAGCAGAGATCGACTAGCGGGAGAAGAGACCCAGTACTTC,CASRDRLAGEETQYF
TRBV6-5,-,TRBJ2-1,-,TGTGCCAGCAGCAAAAATGGACAGAACTACAATGAGCAGTTCTTC,CASSKNGQNYNEQFF
TRBV24-1,-,TRBJ2-2,-,TGTGCCACCAGTGTGGGACAGAACACCGGGGAGCTGTTTTTT,CATSVGQNTGELFF
TRBV19,TRBD1,TRBJ1-5,-,TGTGCCAGTAGTCGGGACAGGGATAATCAGCCCCAGCATTTT,CASSRDRDNQPQHF
TRBV18,-,TRBJ2-2,-,TGTGCCAGCTCACCAGTGCAGGGGCCCGGCACCGGGGAGCTGTTTTTT,CASSPVQGPGTGELFF
TRBV27,-,TRBJ2-1,-,TGTGCCAGCAGTTTATCGACTCTCTACAATGAGCAGTTCTTC,CASSLSTLYNEQFF
TRBV10-3,-,TRBJ1-1,-,TGTGCCATCAGTGAGTCGGCAGGGGCCAGAATGACTGAAGCTTTCTTT,CAISESAGARMTEAFF
TRBV7-9,TRBD1,TRBJ1-1,-,TGTGCCAGCAGCTTAGCCTACAGGGGGCAAGTCGCCTGGGAAGCTTTCTTT,CASSLAYRGQVAWEAFF
TRBV5-1,-,TRBJ2-5,once,TGCGCCAGCAGCTTGTTTTCTAGCGCGCCAGGGACCCAGTACTTC,CASSLFSSAPGTQYF
TRBV6-2/TRBV6-3,-,TRBJ2-5,-,TGTGCCAGCAGCCGACAGGACGGAGAGACCCAGTACTTC,CASSRQDGETQYF